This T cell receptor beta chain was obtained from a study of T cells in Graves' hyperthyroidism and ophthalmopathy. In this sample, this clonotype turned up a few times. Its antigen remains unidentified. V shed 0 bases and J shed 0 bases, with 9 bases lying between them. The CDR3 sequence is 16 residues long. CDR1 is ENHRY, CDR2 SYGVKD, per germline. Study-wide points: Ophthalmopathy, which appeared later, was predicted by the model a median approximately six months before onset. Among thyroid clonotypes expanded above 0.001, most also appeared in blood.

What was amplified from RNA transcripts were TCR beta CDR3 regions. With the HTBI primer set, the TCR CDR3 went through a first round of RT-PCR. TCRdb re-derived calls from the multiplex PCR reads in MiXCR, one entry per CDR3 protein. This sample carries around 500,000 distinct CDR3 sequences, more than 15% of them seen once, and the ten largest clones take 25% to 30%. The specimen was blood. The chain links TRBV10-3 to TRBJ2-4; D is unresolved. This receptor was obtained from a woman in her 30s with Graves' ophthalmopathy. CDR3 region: CAISESVVLAKNIQYF. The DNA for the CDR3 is TGTGCCATCAGTGAGTCGGTAGTCCTAGCCAAAAACATTCAGTACTTC.